This T cell receptor beta chain was recovered during a study of T-cell memory formation after mild COVID-19. Study in general: TCR clusters were mostly confined to one donor each. Study findings and constraints: CD4+ contracting clones were mainly CM and EM; CD8+ ones, EMRA. Several responding clones turned up in pre-infection memory, indicating that cross-reactive memory may have taken part.

The CDR3 loop spans 14 amino acids. Trimming removed 5 bases at V and 1 base at J, with 11 bases between. Germline V gives CDR1 SGHTA, CDR2 FQGNSA. This clonotype has just a few counts. Its antigen is unidentified. cDNA libraries for TCR alpha and TCR beta, carrying sample barcodes and UMIs, came from 5'RACE with constant-segment primers. TCRdb fed the 5' RACE reads into MiXCR, producing one record per CDR3 protein. This sample carries roughly 160,000 distinct CDR3 sequences, 11% of them seen once, and the ten largest clones take roughly 3.8%. The sequence came from a man younger than 30 who had mild COVID-19 (a few samples of this study predate the infection). Cell type and time point are not known. The source material was PBMCs or a T cell subset sorted from them (not recorded which). V gene TRBV7-2 combines with J gene TRBJ2-5, with a possible D match to TRBD2 (5 bases). The CDR3 DNA follows: TGTGCCAGCAGCCGCAGCGGAATCCAAGAGACCCAGTACTTC. Protein: CASSRSGIQETQYF.